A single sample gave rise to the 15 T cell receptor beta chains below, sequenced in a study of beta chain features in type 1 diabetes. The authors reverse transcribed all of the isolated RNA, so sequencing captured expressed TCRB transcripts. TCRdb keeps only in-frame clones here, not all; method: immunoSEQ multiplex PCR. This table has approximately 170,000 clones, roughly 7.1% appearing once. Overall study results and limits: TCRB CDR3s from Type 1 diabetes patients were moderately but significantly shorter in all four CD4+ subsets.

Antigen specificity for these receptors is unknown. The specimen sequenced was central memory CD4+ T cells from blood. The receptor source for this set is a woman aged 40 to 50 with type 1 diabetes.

CDR3 residues: CASSPAPRDTEAFF. The CDR3 DNA sequence: TGTGCCAGCTCACCGGCCCCGCGGGACACTGAAGCTTTCTTT. V and J are TRBV18 and TRBJ1-1; D is unresolved. This CDR3 contains 14 residues. Trimming took 3 bases from V and 3 from J, leaving 11 bases between them. CDR1 KGHSH and CDR2 LQKENI come from the germline V gene.

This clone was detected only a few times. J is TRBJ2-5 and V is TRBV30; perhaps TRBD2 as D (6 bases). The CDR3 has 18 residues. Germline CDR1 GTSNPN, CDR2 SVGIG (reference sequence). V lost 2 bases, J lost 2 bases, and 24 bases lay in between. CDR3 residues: CAWSPSRLAYTRQETQYF. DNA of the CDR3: TGTGCCTGGAGTCCATCGAGGCTAGCGTATACCAGGCAAGAGACCCAGTACTTC.

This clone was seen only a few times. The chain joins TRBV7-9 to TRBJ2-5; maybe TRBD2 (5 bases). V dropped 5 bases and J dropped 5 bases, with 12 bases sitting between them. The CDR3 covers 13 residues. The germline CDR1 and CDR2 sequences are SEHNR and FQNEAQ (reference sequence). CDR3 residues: CASSEGSAETQYF. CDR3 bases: TGTGCCAGCAGCGAAGGGAGTGCGGAGACCCAGTACTTC.

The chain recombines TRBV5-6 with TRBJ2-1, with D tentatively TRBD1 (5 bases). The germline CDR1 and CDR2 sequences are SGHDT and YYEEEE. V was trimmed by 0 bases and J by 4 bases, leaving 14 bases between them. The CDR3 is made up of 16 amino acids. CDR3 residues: CASSLASDILYNEQFF. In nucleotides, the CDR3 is TGTGCCAGCAGCTTGGCCTCGGACATCCTTTACAATGAGCAGTTCTTC.

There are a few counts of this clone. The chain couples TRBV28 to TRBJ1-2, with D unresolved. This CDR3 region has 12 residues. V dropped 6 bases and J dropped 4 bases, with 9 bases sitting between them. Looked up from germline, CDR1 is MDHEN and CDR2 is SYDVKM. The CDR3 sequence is CASSWRSYGYTF. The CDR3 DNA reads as TGTGCCAGCAGCTGGCGGAGCTATGGCTACACCTTC.

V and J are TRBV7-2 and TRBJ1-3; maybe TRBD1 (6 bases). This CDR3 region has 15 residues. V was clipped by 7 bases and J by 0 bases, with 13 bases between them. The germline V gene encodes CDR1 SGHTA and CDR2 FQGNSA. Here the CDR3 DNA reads TGTGCCAGCATCTCACAGGGATACTCTGGAAACACCATATATTTT. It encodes CASISQGYSGNTIYF. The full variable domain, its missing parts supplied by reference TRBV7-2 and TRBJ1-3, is GAGVSQSPSNKVTEKGKDVELRCDPISGHTALYWYRQSLGQGLEFLIYFQGNSAPDKSGLPSDRFSAERTGGSVSTLTIQRTQQEDSAVYLCASISQGYSGNTIYFGEGSWLTVV.

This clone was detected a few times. The CDR3 nucleotides read TGTGCCAGCAGCTTGGGCCTAGCGAAGGACATTCAGTACTTC. Protein: CASSLGLAKDIQYF. The chain recombines TRBV11-1 with TRBJ2-4; D is perhaps TRBD2 (6 bases). This CDR3 is built from 14 residues. The V and J ends lost 3 bases and 8 bases respectively, with 14 bases between them. CDR1 is SGHAT, CDR2 FQDESV, per germline (reference sequence).

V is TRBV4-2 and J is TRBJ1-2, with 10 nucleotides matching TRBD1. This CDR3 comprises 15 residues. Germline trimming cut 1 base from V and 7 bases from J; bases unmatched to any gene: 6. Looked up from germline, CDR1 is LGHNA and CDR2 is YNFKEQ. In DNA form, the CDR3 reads TGTGCCAGCAGCCAAGGGGGGACAGGGGCTCGTGGCTACACCTTC. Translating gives CASSQGGTGARGYTF.

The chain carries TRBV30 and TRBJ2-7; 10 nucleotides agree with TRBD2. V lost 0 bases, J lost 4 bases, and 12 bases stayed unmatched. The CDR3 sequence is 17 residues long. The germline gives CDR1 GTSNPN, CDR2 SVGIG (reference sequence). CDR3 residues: CAWSVVAGGPFGYEQYF. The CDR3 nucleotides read TGTGCCTGGAGTGTGGTAGCGGGAGGTCCATTTGGGTACGAGCAGTACTTC.

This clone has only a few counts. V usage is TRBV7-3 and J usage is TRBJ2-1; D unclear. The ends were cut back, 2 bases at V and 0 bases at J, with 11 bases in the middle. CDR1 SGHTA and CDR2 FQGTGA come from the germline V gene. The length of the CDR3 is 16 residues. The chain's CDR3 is CASSLLAPVSYNEQFF. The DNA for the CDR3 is TGTGCCAGCAGCTTACTCGCGCCCGTCTCCTACAATGAGCAGTTCTTC.

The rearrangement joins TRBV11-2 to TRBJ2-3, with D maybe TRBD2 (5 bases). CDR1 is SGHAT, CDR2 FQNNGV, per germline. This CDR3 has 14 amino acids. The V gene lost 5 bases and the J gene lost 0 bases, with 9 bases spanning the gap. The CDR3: CASSRERSTDTQYF. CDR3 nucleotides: TGTGCCAGCAGCAGGGAGCGGAGCACAGATACGCAGTATTTT.

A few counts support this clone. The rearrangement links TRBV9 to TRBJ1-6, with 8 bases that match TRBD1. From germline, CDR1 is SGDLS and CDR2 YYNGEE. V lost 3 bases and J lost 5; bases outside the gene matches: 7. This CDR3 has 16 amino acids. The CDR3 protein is CASSGDRGGHNSPLHF. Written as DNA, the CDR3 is TGTGCCAGCAGCGGAGACAGGGGTGGCCATAATTCACCCCTCCACTTT.

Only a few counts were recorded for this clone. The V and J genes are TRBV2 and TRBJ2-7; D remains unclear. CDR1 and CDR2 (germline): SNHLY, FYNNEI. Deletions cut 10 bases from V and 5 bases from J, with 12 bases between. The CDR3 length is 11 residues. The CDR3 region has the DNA TGTGCCACCCTCCTTCGGGACGAGCAGTACTTC. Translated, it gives CATLLRDEQYF. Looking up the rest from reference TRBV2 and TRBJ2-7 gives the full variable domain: EPEVTQTPSHQVTQMGQEVILRCVPISNHLYFYWYRQILGQKVEFLVSFYNNEISEKSEIFDDQFSVERPDGSNFTLKIRSTKLEDSAMYFCATLLRDEQYFGPGTRLTVT.

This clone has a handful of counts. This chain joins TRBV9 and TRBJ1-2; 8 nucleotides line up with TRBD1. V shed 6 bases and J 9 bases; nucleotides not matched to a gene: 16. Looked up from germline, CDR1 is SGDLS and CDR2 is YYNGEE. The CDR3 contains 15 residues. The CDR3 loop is CASTLSGGLPMSYTF. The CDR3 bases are TGTGCCAGCACACTTTCAGGGGGCCTGCCGATGAGCTACACCTTC.

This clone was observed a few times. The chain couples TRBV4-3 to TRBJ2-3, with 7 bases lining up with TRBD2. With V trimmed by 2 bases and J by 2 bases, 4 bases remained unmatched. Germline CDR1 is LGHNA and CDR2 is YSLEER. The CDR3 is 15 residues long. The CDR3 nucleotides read TGCGCCAGCAGCCAATCGGGGGGTCACACAGATACGCAGTATTTT. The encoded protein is CASSQSGGHTDTQYF.